These 27 T cell receptor beta chains were sequenced from one sample in a study of OX40 agonist ivuxolimab in advanced cancers. Produced via immunoSEQ multiplex PCR; TCRdb's table is partial and in-frame only. Of about 69,000 clones in the sample, about four fifths were seen once. The source material was CD4+ or CD8+ T cells sorted from blood, sampled in a trial of the OX40 agonist ivuxolimab. The receptors were gathered from an adult with an advanced solid tumor such as melanoma, head and neck, liver or kidney cancer.

This chain uses TRBV7-9 with TRBJ2-1; 7 bases match TRBD2. This CDR3 spans 16 amino acids. From germline, CDR1 is SEHNR and CDR2 FQNEAQ (reference sequence). Germline trimming cut 0 bases from V and 9 bases from J; bases unmatched to any gene: 11. The DNA of the CDR3 is TGTGCCAGCAGCTTAGCGCTTGCGGGGAGGGACGGTGAGCAGTTCTTC. Its translation: CASSLALAGRDGEQFF.

The chain couples TRBV14 to TRBJ2-3, with 7 positions matching TRBD2. In germline, CDR1 is SGHDN, CDR2 FVKESK. The CDR3 totals 13 residues. Trimming at V came to 4 bases and at J to 5 bases, leaving 3 bases not matched to a gene. CDR3 sequence: CASSRRGKDTQYF. In DNA form, the CDR3 reads TGTGCCAGCAGCCGGCGGGGGAAAGATACGCAGTATTTT.

A single count supports this clone. The chain has TRBV4-3 and TRBJ2-1; 8 nucleotides match TRBD2. V was pared by 1 base and J by 7 bases, with 9 bases of the junction left unmatched. Germline V gene sequence: CDR1 LGHNA, CDR2 YSLEER. CDR3 length equals 16 residues. CDR3 DNA: TGCGCCAGCAGCCAAGGAGTCGGGAGGGGATGGAATGAGCAGTTCTTC. Amino acid sequence: CASSQGVGRGWNEQFF.

This clone was counted a single time. The chain recombines TRBV19 with TRBJ2-3; the match to TRBD1 covers 8 bases. J was trimmed by 6 bases and V by 7 bases; bases with no gene match: 12. This CDR3 contains 15 residues. Germline loops: CDR1 LNHDA, CDR2 SQIVND (reference sequence). The DNA for the CDR3 is TGTGCCAGTAATCCGACAGGGGTAAAGGGGGATACGCAGTATTTT. Translating gives CASNPTGVKGDTQYF.

This clone was seen only a few times. The genes are TRBV7-2 and TRBJ2-2, with 10 bases lining up with TRBD2. Per germline, CDR1 SGHTA and CDR2 FQGNSA. The CDR3 is made up of 17 amino acids. J gave up 5 bases and V 5 bases, and 11 bases lay outside the gene matches. CDR3 coding DNA: TGTGCCAGCAGCGAGGGCAGCGGGAGGGCCCGGACCGGGGAGCTGTTTTTT. This gives the protein CASSEGSGRARTGELFF.

This clone has more than one count but fewer than ten. This sequence joins TRBV27 and TRBJ2-6; D gene ambiguous. From germline, CDR1 is MNHEY and CDR2 SMNVEV (reference sequence). V was clipped by 5 bases and J by 2 bases, with 13 bases between them. This CDR3 has 16 amino acids. This chain's CDR3 is CASSPRPVPGANVLTF. The CDR3 DNA follows: TGTGCCAGCAGTCCGCGACCTGTCCCTGGGGCCAACGTCCTGACTTTC.

This clone was counted a few times. This chain uses TRBV2 with TRBJ1-2, with D tentatively TRBD1 (5 bases). This CDR3 region has 14 residues. Germline CDR1 reads SNHLY; CDR2 reads FYNNEI. The germline V and J ends were trimmed by 1 base and 4 bases, with 10 bases remaining between them. The CDR3 loop reads CASSEGGSIYGYTF. In nucleotides, the CDR3 is TGTGCCAGCAGTGAAGGGGGGAGTATCTATGGCTACACCTTC.

The rearrangement links TRBV28 to TRBJ2-7; 8 positions match TRBD1. Looked up from germline, CDR1 is MDHEN and CDR2 is SYDVKM. Trimming removed 4 bases from V and 4 bases from J; junction bases left unmatched: 9. The CDR3 is made up of 15 amino acids. CDR3 sequence (DNA): TGTGCCAGCAGTTCCCTTGCGACAGGGGAATACGAGCAGTACTTC. Translating gives CASSSLATGEYEQYF.

The CDR3 loop reads CASSSLRSYNEQFF. For the CDR3, the DNA is TGTGCCAGCAGTTCACTTCGGTCCTACAATGAGCAGTTCTTC. The chain joins TRBV28 to TRBJ2-1; no clear D gene. The V end lost 4 bases, the J end lost 1 base, and 8 bases lay between the germline ends. This CDR3 is 14 amino acids long. The V gene's germline CDR1 is MDHEN and CDR2 SYDVKM.

V gene TRBV6-6 combines with J gene TRBJ2-2; 7 nucleotides align to TRBD1. This CDR3 is built from 15 residues. Germline CDR1 is MNHNY and CDR2 is SVGAGI (reference sequence). V gave up 5 bases and J gave up 1 base; unmatched junction bases: 4. The CDR3 loop reads CASSPRQGNTGELFF. CDR3 coding DNA: TGTGCCAGCAGTCCCCGACAGGGGAACACCGGGGAGCTGTTTTTT.

The V call is TRBV14, the J call TRBJ1-2, with D unresolved. The CDR3 has 15 residues. Germline V gene lookup returns CDR1 SGHDN and CDR2 FVKESK. The V gene lost 2 bases and the J gene lost 5 bases, with 15 bases spanning the gap. The CDR3 nucleotides are TGTGCCAGCAGCCAAATCTCGTCGTACGATTATGGCTACACCTTC. It translates to CASSQISSYDYGYTF.

For this clone: The same CDR3 is also encoded by other DNA sequences in this sample. The rearrangement links TRBV7-2 to TRBJ2-5; D remains unclear. Germline CDR1 reads SGHTA; CDR2 reads FQGNSA. The CDR3 runs to 13 residues. Trimming removed 2 bases from V and 5 bases from J, with 9 bases in between. For the CDR3, the DNA is TGTGCCAGCAGCTTATCGCTCGGGGAGACCCAGTACTTC. Residues: CASSLSLGETQYF.

This chain links TRBV27 with TRBJ1-3; D call uncertain. The V end was cut by 4 bases, the J end by 1 base, with 11 bases between. This CDR3 spans 15 amino acids. Germline V gene sequence: CDR1 MNHEY, CDR2 SMNVEV (reference sequence). CDR3 in amino acids: CASSSLLGSGNTIYF. CDR3 sequence (DNA): TGTGCCAGCAGTTCGTTGTTGGGGTCTGGAAACACCATATATTTT.

V and J are TRBV18 and TRBJ2-3; TRBD1 aligns across 9 bases. The CDR3 is made up of 17 amino acids. Germline V lookup: CDR1 KGHSH, CDR2 LQKENI. The J segment lost 0 bases and the V segment lost 6 bases, leaving 10 bases of the junction unmatched. CDR3: CASSRVAGQGSTDTQYF. The CDR3 DNA sequence: TGTGCCAGCTCGCGAGTGGCGGGACAGGGAAGCACAGATACGCAGTATTTT. Complete variable domain (other parts from reference TRBV18 and TRBJ2-3): NAGVMQNPRHLVRRRGQEARLRCSPMKGHSHVYWYRQLPEEGLKFMVYLQKENIIDESGMPKERFSAEFPKEGPSILRIQQVVRGDSAAYFCASSRVAGQGSTDTQYFGPGTRLTVL.

This chain uses TRBV5-4 with TRBJ1-1; D call uncertain. Trimming left V 1 base short and J 4 bases short, with 8 bases between. CDR3 length: 13 amino acids. Germline values: CDR1 SGHNT, CDR2 YYREEE (reference sequence). The CDR3 bases are TGTGCCAGCAGCTTGTGGGATAGCACTGAAGCTTTCTTT. This sequence encodes CASSLWDSTEAFF.

The chain links TRBV6-5 to TRBJ1-4, with D unclear. The CDR3 runs 14 residues. Germline V gene sequence: CDR1 MNHEY, CDR2 SVGAGI. Trimming shortened V by 4 bases and J by 8 bases, and 14 bases separated the two germline ends. The CDR3 sequence is CASSSPRGREKLFF. In DNA, the CDR3 is TGTGCCAGCAGTTCTCCCCGCGGGCGCGAAAAACTGTTTTTT.

The V call is TRBV27, the J call TRBJ1-6; the D is unclear. CDR3 length: 12 amino acids. Trimming left V 8 bases short and J 3 bases short, with 5 bases between. Germline CDR1 reads MNHEY; CDR2 reads SMNVEV (reference sequence). The CDR3 region has the DNA TGTGCCAGCGGGCTCTATAATTCACCCCTCCACTTT. Translated: CASGLYNSPLHF.

The gene calls are TRBV18 and TRBJ2-5; D possibly matches TRBD1 or TRBD2 (6 bases each). CDR3 size: 13 residues. The germline V gene encodes CDR1 KGHSH and CDR2 LQKENI. V shed 3 bases and J shed 9 bases, with 14 bases lying between them. This CDR3 is CASSPGPRGAQYF. The CDR3 DNA is TGTGCCAGCTCACCTGGACCGAGGGGGGCCCAGTACTTC.

The CDR3 protein is CASSYSGDLGTDTQYF. The CDR3 DNA is TGTGCCAGCAGTTACTCTGGGGATTTGGGGACAGATACGCAGTATTTT. V is TRBV6-5 and J is TRBJ2-3; D remains unclear. CDR3 length equals 16 residues. Trimming removed 0 bases at V and 3 bases at J, with 13 bases between. CDR1 and CDR2 (germline): MNHEY, SVGAGI.

In its sample, this clone was seen a few times. The chain joins TRBV7-2 to TRBJ1-1; D might be TRBD1 (5 bases). The CDR3 length is 14 residues. V was trimmed by 1 base and J by 1 base, leaving 7 bases between them. Germline CDR1 and CDR2: SGHTA and FQGNSA. The CDR3 region has the DNA TGTGCCAGCAGCTTAGGGGGGAAGAACACTGAAGCTTTCTTT. Translating it yields CASSLGGKNTEAFF.

This clone was observed once. The rearrangement uses TRBV6-5 and TRBJ2-7; D not certain. Germline V gene lookup returns CDR1 MNHEY and CDR2 SVGAGI. V lost 6 bases, J lost 0 bases, and 15 bases lay in between. This CDR3 contains 15 residues. This CDR3 reads CASRPGDLSSYEQYF. The CDR3 DNA is TGTGCCAGCAGGCCAGGTGACCTGTCCTCCTACGAGCAGTACTTC.

V is TRBV5-1 and J is TRBJ1-1; 8 bases are shared with TRBD1. Trimming took 4 bases from V and 10 from J; bases not matched to a gene: 9. This CDR3 spans 13 amino acids. The germline V gene has CDR1 SGHRS and CDR2 YFSETQ. CDR3 loop: CASSQTGAAAAFF. CDR3 in DNA: TGCGCCAGCAGCCAGACAGGGGCTGCCGCAGCTTTCTTT.

This clone was detected only a few times. J is TRBJ2-7 and V is TRBV2; D is unclear. Trimming cost V 7 bases and J 1 base, with 11 bases left between them. Germline assignment: CDR1 SNHLY and CDR2 FYNNEI. The CDR3 totals 13 residues. The CDR3 region is CASKPGPSYEQYF. CDR3 DNA sequence: TGTGCCAGCAAGCCAGGCCCATCCTACGAGCAGTACTTC.

The chain uses TRBV2 and TRBJ1-5, with D possibly matching TRBD1 (6 bases). Trimming left V 4 bases short and J 4 bases short, with 17 bases between. This CDR3 region has 16 residues. Germline V gene sequence: CDR1 SNHLY, CDR2 FYNNEI. CDR3 sequence reads: CASSGTVTVGNQPQHF. CDR3 coding DNA: TGTGCCAGCAGTGGGACAGTGACTGTGGGAAATCAGCCCCAGCATTTT.

The DNA for the CDR3 is TGTGCCGGCGGGACGGCGAACACCGGGGAGCTGTTTTTT. This sequence encodes CAGGTANTGELFF. The chain joins TRBV10-3 to TRBJ2-2; a possible D gene is TRBD2 (6 bases). This CDR3 is 13 amino acids long. Trimming stripped 11 bases from V and 0 bases from J, with 10 bases between. CDR1 and CDR2 (germline): ENHRY, SYGVKD.

The V and J genes are TRBV7-2 and TRBJ2-3; D ambiguous. Looked up from germline, CDR1 is SGHTA and CDR2 is FQGNSA. The ends were cut back, 5 bases at V and 7 bases at J, with 10 bases in the middle. The CDR3 has 12 residues. CDR3 loop: CASSNIGYTQYF. The CDR3 DNA sequence: TGTGCCAGCAGCAACATCGGGTATACGCAGTATTTT.

Only one count was recorded for this clone. The chain links TRBV5-6 to TRBJ2-2; D may be TRBD2 (6 bases). Germline V gene sequence: CDR1 SGHDT, CDR2 YYEEEE. The V end was cut by 6 bases, the J end by 3 bases, with 15 bases between. The length of the CDR3 is 15 residues. The CDR3 region is CASTQAAGYTGELFF. CDR3 bases: TGTGCCAGCACCCAAGCGGCGGGATACACCGGGGAGCTGTTTTTT.